The clone carrying this T cell receptor beta chain appeared once. Original analysis: From reference gene primer amplification, estimates of nucleated cell counts were derived. Generated by immunoSEQ multiplex PCR, the TCRdb table keeps only in-frame clones and is missing some. That table supplies the V and J calls and clone size; D and trimming were determined from the DNA. Of more than 110,000 clones listed, roughly 90% are singletons. V shed 2 bases and J 7 bases; nucleotides not matched to a gene: 4. Germline CDR1 is LNHDA and CDR2 is SQIVND (reference sequence). The CDR3 consists of 15 residues. The data were obtained in a study of blood T cell repertoires in COVID-19. Overall study context: The United States, Italy and Spain were the sources of the acute and convalescent COVID-19 samples. PBMCs, B-cell-depleted T cells, or T cells were the source of the cDNA or gDNA that made up the material.

Sequencing used peripheral blood. The source is a man aged 45-60 years with active or convalescent COVID-19. The V and J genes are TRBV19 and TRBJ2-2; 10 nucleotides align to TRBD2. The DNA for the CDR3 is TGTGCCAGTAGTATACAAGCGGGAGGGTACGGGGAGCTGTTTTTT. Its translation: CASSIQAGGYGELFF.